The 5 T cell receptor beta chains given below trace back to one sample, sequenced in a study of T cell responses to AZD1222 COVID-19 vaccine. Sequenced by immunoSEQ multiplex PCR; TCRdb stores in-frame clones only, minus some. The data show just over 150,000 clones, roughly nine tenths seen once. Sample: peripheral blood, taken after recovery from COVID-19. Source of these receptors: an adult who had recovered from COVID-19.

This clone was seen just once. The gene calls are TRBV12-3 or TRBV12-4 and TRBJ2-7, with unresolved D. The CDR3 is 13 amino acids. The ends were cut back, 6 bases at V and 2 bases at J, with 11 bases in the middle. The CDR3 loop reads CASRRTATYEQYF. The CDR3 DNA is TGTGCCAGCAGGAGGACGGCAACCTACGAGCAGTACTTC.

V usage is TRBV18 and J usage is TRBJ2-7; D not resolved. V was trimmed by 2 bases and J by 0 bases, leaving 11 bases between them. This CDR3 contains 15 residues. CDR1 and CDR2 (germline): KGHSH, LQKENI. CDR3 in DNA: TGTGCCAGCTCACCAACAGCCACCACCTCCTACGAGCAGTACTTC. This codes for CASSPTATTSYEQYF.

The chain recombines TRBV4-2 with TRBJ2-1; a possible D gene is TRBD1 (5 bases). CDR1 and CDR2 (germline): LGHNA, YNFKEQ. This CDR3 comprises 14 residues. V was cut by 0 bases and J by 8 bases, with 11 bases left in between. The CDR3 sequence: CASSQDGARDEQFF. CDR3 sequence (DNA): TGTGCCAGCAGCCAAGATGGGGCTCGGGATGAGCAGTTCTTC.

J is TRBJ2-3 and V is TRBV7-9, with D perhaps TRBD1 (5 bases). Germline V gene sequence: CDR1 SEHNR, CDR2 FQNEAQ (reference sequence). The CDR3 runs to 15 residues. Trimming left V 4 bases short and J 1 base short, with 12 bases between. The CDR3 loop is CASSSPGSGTDTQYF. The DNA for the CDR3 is TGTGCCAGCAGCTCGCCAGGGTCCGGCACAGATACGCAGTATTTT.

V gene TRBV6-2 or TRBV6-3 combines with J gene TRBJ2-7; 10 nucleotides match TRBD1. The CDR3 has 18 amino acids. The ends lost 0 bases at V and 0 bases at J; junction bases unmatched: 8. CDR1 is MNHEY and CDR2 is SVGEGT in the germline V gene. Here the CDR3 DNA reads TGTGCCAGCAGTTACTCGATTCAGGGACAGGGGTACTCCTACGAGCAGTACTTC. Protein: CASSYSIQGQGYSYEQYF.